This T cell receptor beta chain originates from a study of beta chain features in type 1 diabetes (dated by TCRdb to 2017 to 2018). Regarding the study in general: Mean age, gender distribution, total cell number and subset yield did not differ between patients and healthy donors. A total of roughly 100 million sorted cells were examined across all samples, and the number of cells per subset was strongly correlated with RNA yield. The study compared the TCRB repertoires of sorted circulating CD4+ T cell subsets in recently diagnosed type 1 diabetes patients with those in matched healthy donors. Regulatory and stem cell-like memory subsets were obtained from only 8 patients and roughly 8 healthy donors, while naive and central memory subsets were obtained from all 28 donors. The research as a whole found: Because cDNA was sequenced instead of genomic DNA, highly expressing activated cells could be over-represented, though the groups showed no difference in activation or CD3 levels. Naive, central memory and regulatory TCRB repertoires appeared more similar among patients than among healthy donors. PCR might favor shorter templates, but patient and control samples were amplified and corrected together, so any skew would affect both groups equally. Only small numbers of individuals were included in the HLA sub-analyses, which left unresolved whether HLA type had any influence on TCRB rearrangement. A moderate but significant shortening of TCRB CDR3 length was observed in type 1 diabetes patients in all four CD4+ subsets. Patients with type 1 diabetes made fewer insertions and deleted more nucleotides at VDJ recombination sites, implying thymic rearrangement abnormalities.

Sequences SGHRS (CDR1) and YFSETQ (CDR2) are obtained from the germline V gene. Trimming takes 2 bases from V and 3 bases from J, and the germline ends sit 11 bases apart. From its cysteine to its phenylalanine, the CDR3 spans 14 amino acids. Left in the record is the CDR3 DNA by itself, 42 bases read in frame from the first base. The entire amount of isolated RNA was reverse transcribed using the High Capacity cDNA Reverse Transcription Kit, so the sequenced TCRB transcripts were expressed ones. Naive, central memory and regulatory T cell samples underwent deep immunoSEQ sequencing, averaging around 3.9 million total reads per sample. Sorted cells were lysed in RLT buffer and RNA was extracted with DNase-treated RNeasy Micro or Mini kits, depending on cell number. Each cell subset was processed on its own to prevent cross-contamination, while patient and healthy donor samples were processed together. The immunoSEQ multiplex PCR was used to amplify TCRB sequences from cDNA, yielding 87-bp fragments that span the CDR3 region. Sequencing of the amplicons was performed on the Illumina HiSeq platform. As for how the authors treated the data: PCR bias was computationally corrected using synthetic template baselines, reads within Hamming distance 2 were collapsed, and singletons that could not be merged were discarded. Reads were aligned against IMGT so that V, D and J genes, CDR3 length and insertions or deletions at six rearrangement sites could be assigned. Within each subset, clonotype counts were normalized to sorted cell number, and only after that were true diversity and Gini coefficients computed with the tcR R package. The overlap coefficient, calculated on TCRB nucleotide sequences, was used to measure repertoire sharing. Out-of-frame TCRB sequences from naive cells were analyzed to stand in for the pre-selection repertoire. TCRdb holds this immuneACCESS table with in-frame rearrangements only. Some clones are missing; in checked studies, unresolved V genes explain under half, and the rest has no known cause. V and J calls plus clone size are reproduced from that table; the DNA served to infer D and trimming. The sample table holds some 410,000 clones, of which about 15% were seen once. The ten largest make up roughly 0.038% of the sample.

This clone occurred a few times. This receptor's antigen is unknown. The input lacks base qualities; no much larger clone sits a single base away. Each donor gave one peripheral blood draw, approximately 110 mL on average, collected into heparinised tubes. Using a panel that included CD45RO, CCR7, CD25, CD127, CD95 and CD27, naive, central memory, regulatory and stem cell-like memory CD4+ T cells were sorted on a BD FACSAria II. A purity above 98% was achieved for all sorted populations. Right away, PBMCs were isolated by Lymphoprep density gradient centrifugation and were stained directly, with no culture step. So that batch effects would be minimized, each experiment stained and sorted samples in pairs, pairing one healthy donor with one patient.

The V gene is TRBV5-1 and the J gene is TRBJ1-1; confidence is insufficient to name the D gene. The sample consisted of naive CD4+ T cells from blood. In the paper's terms, the cell subset or site label means: true naive CD4+ T cells. The source is a man younger than 40 in good health. The nucleotide sequence is given as TGCGCCAGCAGCTTAGCCGGGTTTGACACTGAAGCTTTCTTT. This gives the protein CASSLAGFDTEAFF.